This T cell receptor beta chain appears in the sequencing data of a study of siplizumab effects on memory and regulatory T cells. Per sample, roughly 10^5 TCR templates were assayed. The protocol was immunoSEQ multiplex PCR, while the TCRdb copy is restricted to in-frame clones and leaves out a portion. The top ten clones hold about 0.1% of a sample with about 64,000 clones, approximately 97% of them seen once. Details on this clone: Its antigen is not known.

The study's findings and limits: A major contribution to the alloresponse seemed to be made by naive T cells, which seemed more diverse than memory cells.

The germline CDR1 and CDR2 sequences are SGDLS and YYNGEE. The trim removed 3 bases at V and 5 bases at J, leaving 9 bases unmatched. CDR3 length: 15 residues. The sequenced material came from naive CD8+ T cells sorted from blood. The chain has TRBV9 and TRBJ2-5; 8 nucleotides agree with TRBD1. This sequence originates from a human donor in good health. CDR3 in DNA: TGTGCCAGCAGCGAGGGACAGGAGGTCCCCGAGACCCAGTACTTC. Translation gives CASSEGQEVPETQYF.